The 27 T cell receptor beta chains below all came from one sample that was sequenced in a study of blood T cell repertoires in COVID-19 (TCRdb year 2020). Receptors were amplified or captured by the immunoSEQ multiplex PCR assay. The clones in this table, taken by TCRdb from immuneACCESS, are in-frame only. Not every clone is retained; where verified, under half of the shortfall comes from an unresolved V gene, and the cause of the rest is unknown. This sample holds more than 150,000 clones; roughly 76% were observed only once. The ten largest clones represent 9.5% to 15% of the sample. Sequences were obtained from peripheral blood. These receptors all come from a woman aged 80 or over with COVID-19, enrolled during active disease.

Remarks on this clone: The same CDR3 arises from other DNA sequences in this sample as well. The rearrangement joins TRBV5-4 to TRBJ2-3; 11 bases are a match to TRBD2. Germline loops: CDR1 SGHNT, CDR2 YYREEE (reference sequence). Germline trimming cut 4 bases from V and 2 bases from J; bases unmatched to any gene: 6. The CDR3 sequence is 16 residues long. CDR3 sequence: CASSPLAGGATDTQYF. The CDR3 coding sequence is TGTGCCAGCAGCCCCCTAGCGGGGGGTGCCACAGATACGCAGTATTTT.

The count of this clone is one. The J gene is TRBJ1-2, the V gene TRBV4-1; the D gene is possibly TRBD1 (6 bases). Germline assignment: CDR1 MGHRA and CDR2 YSYEKL. Deletions cut 1 base from V and 3 bases from J, with 15 bases between. There are 16 residues in the CDR3. The CDR3 here is CASSQGPEQGDYGYTF. CDR3 DNA: TGCGCCAGCAGCCAAGGTCCCGAACAGGGAGACTATGGCTACACCTTC.

The chain couples TRBV29-1 to TRBJ1-1, with D possibly being TRBD1 (6 bases). This CDR3 has 13 amino acids. V lost 6 bases and J 4 bases, leaving 15 bases between the germline ends. Germline values: CDR1 SQVTM, CDR2 ANQGSEA. CDR3 amino acids: CSVAGGLITEAFF. The CDR3 DNA reads TGCAGCGTCGCGGGGGGGCTGATCACTGAAGCTTTCTTT.

The rearrangement links TRBV7-2 to TRBJ2-3; weak D call: TRBD2 (5 bases). The CDR3 is 13 amino acids. The germline V gene encodes CDR1 SGHTA and CDR2 FQGNSA. Trimming took 6 bases from V and 9 from J, leaving 16 bases between them. The CDR3 bases are TGTGCCAGCAGGGTAGATCGGGATGGAACGCAGTATTTT. Amino acids: CASRVDRDGTQYF.

The V gene is TRBV2, the J gene TRBJ2-1; 15 bases align to TRBD2. CDR1 and CDR2 from the germline V gene are SNHLY and FYNNEI. The CDR3 length is 17 residues. J gave up 4 bases and V 4 bases, and 5 bases lay outside the gene matches. CDR3 DNA: TGTGCCAGCAGTGTGGGACTAGCGGGGGGAAAGTACAATGAGCAGTTCTTC. It codes for CASSVGLAGGKYNEQFF.

The chain is built from TRBV24-1 and TRBJ1-2; D possibly corresponds to TRBD1 (6 bases). Trimming removed 4 bases at V and 8 bases at J, with 16 bases between. Germline V gene sequence: CDR1 KGHDR, CDR2 SFDVKD. The length of the CDR3 is 14 residues. CDR3 bases: TGTGCCACCAGTGACATGAACAGGGACGAAGGCTACACCTTC. Translated: CATSDMNRDEGYTF.

This chain uses TRBV5-6 with TRBJ1-1; 7 bases line up with TRBD1. Germline V gene data show CDR1 as SGHDT and CDR2 as YYEEEE. Trimming took 4 bases from V and 4 from J; bases not matched to a gene: 4. The length of the CDR3 is 13 residues. CDR3 coding DNA: TGTGCCAGCAGCAGGGGGCTGGGCACTGAAGCTTTCTTT. This codes for CASSRGLGTEAFF.

J is TRBJ2-1 and V is TRBV11-3, with no clear D. The CDR3 extends over 15 amino acids. From germline, CDR1 is SGHNT and CDR2 YENEEA. Trimming stripped 1 base from V and 0 bases from J, with 7 bases between. As DNA, the CDR3 is TGTGCCAGCAGCTTAGCAGCGACCTCCTACAATGAGCAGTTCTTC. Translating it yields CASSLAATSYNEQFF.

The chain has TRBV12-5 and TRBJ2-3; a weak D match, TRBD2 (6 bases). Trimming removed 4 bases at V and 2 bases at J, with 16 bases between. The CDR3 consists of 16 residues. CDR1 and CDR2 (germline): LGHNT, FRNRAP. CDR3 sequence (DNA): TGTGCTAGTGGTTCGGGACTCGCATATACCACAGATACGCAGTATTTT. As protein: CASGSGLAYTTDTQYF. The full variable domain, its missing parts supplied by reference TRBV12-5 and TRBJ2-3, is DARVTQTPRHKVTEMGQEVTMRCQPILGHNTVFWYRQTMMQGLELLAYFRNRAPLDDSGMPKDRFSAEMPDATLATLKIQPSEPRDSAVYFCASGSGLAYTTDTQYFGPGTRLTVL.

This chain connects TRBV27 to TRBJ2-7; 8 nucleotides match TRBD1. Germline CDR1 and CDR2: MNHEY and SMNVEV (reference sequence). With 6 bases clipped from V and 5 bases from J, the junction kept 9 bases outside the gene matches. The CDR3 is made up of 14 amino acids. The CDR3 region has the DNA TGTGCCAGCAGCGACAGGGGCCTTCGGGACGAGCAGTACTTC. It codes for CASSDRGLRDEQYF.

This clone appeared many times. The V gene is TRBV5-8, the J gene TRBJ1-1; 7 nucleotides align to TRBD1. The CDR3 has 15 amino acids. V shed 4 bases and J 0 bases; nucleotides not matched to a gene: 6. Germline V lookup: CDR1 SGHTS, CDR2 YDEGEE. The CDR3 DNA is TGTGCCAGCAGCCCCTCCGACAGGGTGAACACTGAAGCTTTCTTT. This translates into CASSPSDRVNTEAFF.

The rearrangement links TRBV7-2 to TRBJ2-7; D perhaps matches TRBD1 (6 bases). Trimming took 5 bases from V and 4 from J, leaving 15 bases between them. Germline V CDR1 and CDR2: SGHTA, FQGNSA. CDR3 length equals 14 residues. The CDR3 here is CASSRGTLFYEQYF. The CDR3 DNA reads as TGTGCCAGCAGCCGTGGGACACTATTTTACGAGCAGTACTTC.

This rearrangement joins TRBV11-2 to TRBJ1-1; D is perhaps TRBD1 (6 bases). The germline CDR1 and CDR2 sequences are SGHAT and FQNNGV. Trimming took 3 bases from V and 0 from J, leaving 17 bases between them. The CDR3 contains 17 residues. CDR3 in amino acids: CASSLGPTGGLNTEAFF. In DNA, the CDR3 is TGTGCCAGCAGCTTGGGTCCTACGGGGGGGCTGAACACTGAAGCTTTCTTT. Full variable domain (remainder filled in from reference TRBV11-2 and TRBJ1-1): EAGVAQSPRYKIIEKRQSVAFWCNPISGHATLYWYQQILGQGPKLLIQFQNNGVVDDSQLPKDRFSAERLKGVDSTLKIQPAKLEDSAVYLCASSLGPTGGLNTEAFFGQGTRLTVV.

The V call is TRBV2, the J call TRBJ2-7; no clear D. The length of the CDR3 is 15 residues. V was cut by 3 bases and J by 1 base, with 13 bases left in between. The germline CDR1 and CDR2 sequences are SNHLY and FYNNEI. This CDR3 reads CASSDPGTASYEQYF. The DNA for the CDR3 is TGTGCCAGCAGTGACCCAGGTACAGCTTCCTACGAGCAGTACTTC.

The gene calls are TRBV28 and TRBJ1-2; 9 bases fit TRBD1. Germline trimming cut 7 bases from V and 2 bases from J; bases unmatched to any gene: 5. The CDR3 is 14 residues long. Per the germline V gene, CDR1 is MDHEN and CDR2 is SYDVKM. CDR3 protein: CASNQQGANYGYTF. Here the CDR3 DNA reads TGTGCCAGCAACCAACAGGGGGCAAACTATGGCTACACCTTC.

The chain links TRBV11-1 to TRBJ1-1; D is perhaps TRBD1 (5 bases). V lost 8 bases and J lost 5, with 18 bases in between. This CDR3 spans 14 amino acids. Germline CDR1 is SGHAT and CDR2 is FQDESV (reference sequence). The CDR3: CASGSVPGKTEAFF. The CDR3 region has the DNA TGTGCCAGCGGCTCTGTTCCAGGGAAGACTGAAGCTTTCTTT.

The V call is TRBV5-1, the J call TRBJ2-1; 10 bases map to TRBD2. Germline-derived CDR1 and CDR2 are SGHRS and YFSETQ. The CDR3 runs 16 residues. V dropped 5 bases and J dropped 0; count of bases not matched to a gene: 5. CDR3 region: CASSPIAGGSYNEQFF. DNA of the CDR3: TGCGCCAGCAGTCCGATAGCGGGAGGCTCCTACAATGAGCAGTTCTTC. Drawing the rest from reference TRBV5-1 and TRBJ2-1, the complete variable domain is KAGVTQTPRYLIKTRGQQVTLSCSPISGHRSVSWYQQTPGQGLQFLFEYFSETQRNKGNFPGRFSGRQFSNSRSEMNVSTLELGDSALYLCASSPIAGGSYNEQFFGPGTRLTVL.

The rearrangement links TRBV29-1 to TRBJ1-2, with D uncertain. Trimming removed 3 bases at V and 6 bases at J, with 20 bases between. The germline V gene has CDR1 SQVTM and CDR2 ANQGSEA. CDR3 size: 15 residues. CDR3 sequence reads: CSVEEDGMTNDGYTF. The DNA of the CDR3 is TGCAGCGTTGAGGAGGACGGGATGACGAACGATGGCTACACCTTC.

This clone has more than one count but fewer than ten. The chain recombines TRBV28 with TRBJ1-3; D remains ambiguous. CDR1 and CDR2 from the germline V gene are MDHEN and SYDVKM. This CDR3 contains 17 residues. Deletions cut 3 bases from V and 0 bases from J, with 15 bases between. The CDR3 DNA reads TGTGCCAGCAGTTTTTCGGCAGCTAGAAGCTCTGGAAACACCATATATTTT. The encoded protein is CASSFSAARSSGNTIYF.

The gene calls are TRBV10-3 and TRBJ1-1; possibly TRBD1 for D (6 bases). Germline V gives CDR1 ENHRY, CDR2 SYGVKD. V lost 1 base to trimming and J lost 1 base, with 10 bases between them. The CDR3 runs 15 residues. CDR3 nucleotide sequence: TGTGCCATCAGTGAGTTACAGGGATGGAACACTGAAGCTTTCTTT. This gives the protein CAISELQGWNTEAFF.

This clone was observed at least ten times. The J gene is TRBJ2-7, the V gene TRBV4-2; 7 bases line up with TRBD2. Germline loops: CDR1 LGHNA, CDR2 YNFKEQ. The J segment lost 4 bases and the V segment lost 1 base, leaving 4 bases of the junction unmatched. The CDR3 runs to 14 residues. This CDR3 is CASSQAGEGYEQYF. The CDR3, as DNA: TGTGCCAGCAGCCAAGCCGGGGAGGGATACGAGCAGTACTTC.

V gene TRBV27 combines with J gene TRBJ1-5; D unresolved. The V and J ends lost 5 bases and 2 bases respectively, with 22 bases between them. The CDR3 is 18 residues long. CDR1 and CDR2 from the germline V gene are MNHEY and SMNVEV (reference sequence). CDR3: CASSPDRWASDGNQPQHF. In DNA, the CDR3 is TGTGCCAGCAGTCCCGATCGGTGGGCTTCGGATGGCAATCAGCCCCAGCATTTT.

This clone was seen once. The rearrangement joins TRBV5-3 to TRBJ1-6; 8 nucleotides line up with TRBD1. TRBV5-3 is an ORF; its function is uncertain. Germline trimming cut 4 bases from V and 6 bases from J; bases unmatched to any gene: 12. This CDR3 is built from 17 residues. For the CDR3, the DNA is TGTGCCAGAAGCCTGCCGGACAGGGATGGACCTAATTCACCCCTCCACTTT. It is translated as CARSLPDRDGPNSPLHF.

The rearrangement joins TRBV15 to TRBJ2-3, with TRBD1 identical over 9 bases. This CDR3 region has 15 residues. Germline CDR1 LNHNV, CDR2 YYDKDF (reference sequence). The V segment lost 5 bases and the J segment 4 bases; nucleotides outside the gene matches: 7. CDR3 region: CATSPGTGISDTQYF. CDR3 nucleotides: TGTGCCACCAGCCCCGGGACAGGGATCTCAGATACGCAGTATTTT.

The chain carries TRBV10-2 and TRBJ1-1; 7 nucleotides agree with TRBD1. The CDR3 has 15 residues. The trim removed 1 base at V and 2 bases at J, leaving 4 bases unmatched. Germline lookup yields CDR1 WSHSY and CDR2 SAAADI. The CDR3 DNA is TGCGCCAGCAGTGAGTTATACAGGGGAAACACTGAAGCTTTCTTT. This gives the protein CASSELYRGNTEAFF.

The chain has TRBV7-8 and TRBJ2-7, with D possibly being TRBD2 (5 bases). V lost 2 bases and J 2 bases, leaving 13 bases between the germline ends. Per the germline V gene, CDR1 is SGHVS and CDR2 is FQNEAQ. The CDR3 has 15 amino acids. CDR3 loop: CASSLRIAGAYEQYF. The CDR3 DNA is TGTGCCAGCAGCTTAAGGATTGCGGGCGCCTACGAGCAGTACTTC. The entire variable domain, with the rest obtained from reference TRBV7-8 and TRBJ2-7, is as follows: GAGVSQSPRYKVAKRGQDVALRCDPISGHVSLFWYQQALGQGPEFLTYFQNEAQLDKSGLPSDRFFAERPEGSVSTLKIQRTQQEDSAVYLCASSLRIAGAYEQYFGPGTRLTVT.

The rearrangement links TRBV18 to TRBJ1-1, with 7 bases lining up with TRBD1. Losses at the gene ends were 2 bases for V and 0 bases for J; bases not matched to a gene: 3. This CDR3 region has 15 residues. Per germline, CDR1 KGHSH and CDR2 LQKENI. The CDR3 coding sequence is TGTGCCAGCTCACCAGACAGGGCCGTGAACACTGAAGCTTTCTTT. Its protein is CASSPDRAVNTEAFF.